This T cell receptor beta chain was captured in a study of immune heterogeneity within non-small cell lung tumors (dated by TCRdb to the late 2010s). Study-level background: Histology comprised several squamous cell carcinomas, roughly ten non-squamous carcinomas and 1 tumor not otherwise specified. The study combined whole-exome sequencing, RNA-seq and TCR beta repertoire sequencing of multiple spatially distinct regions from each NSCLC tumor to examine intratumoral immune heterogeneity. TCR repertoires were analyzed from fewer than 70 tumor loci of approximately 15 patients, whereas transcriptome data were available for only roughly 40 loci from approximately twelve patients. For mutant peptides 8 to 11 amino acids long, netMHCpan-3.0 predicted neoantigen binding to the HLA alleles of each patient. Broad study findings and their caveats: A moderate positive correlation (R around 0.35), which was statistically significant, linked local T-cell repertoire clonality to local tumor mutational burden. Individual patients mostly had different high-frequency TCR beta clonotypes. Identical dominant CDR3B clonotypes recurred across loci within a patient, yet different tumor locations also harbored unique high-frequency clones.

Genomic DNA was extracted from bulk tumor tissue and used as the TCR template, and approximately 600 ng gDNA was amplified per sample. Multiple biopsies per primary tumor were taken during surgery, spaced as far apart as possible within the tumor mass. The study cohort was described as untreated, and patients were newly diagnosed NSCLC cases undergoing curative surgery. The donor group was made up of under 16 newly diagnosed non-small cell lung cancer patients undergoing surgery with curative intent. The resected tumor masses were reviewed by two independent pathologists. Sequencing was performed only on DNA and RNA samples of high quality. Trimming leaves V shorter by 2 bases and J shorter by 8 bases, with the junction holding 13 bases beyond the gene matches. There are 15 amino acids in the CDR3, from cysteine to phenylalanine inclusive. Only the CDR3 DNA stays, 45 bases, in frame from base 1. From the germline V gene (reference sequence), CDR1 is DFQATT and CDR2 is SNEGSKA.

Concerning this clonotype: Its target antigen remains unknown. One base away lies a much larger clone, so this may be a sequencing read error.

The TCR beta CDR3 region was amplified with a multiplex PCR system whose first round of around 10 cycles used 32 V-gene forward primers and 13 J-gene reverse primers. First-round PCR used a QIAGEN Multiplex PCR Kit, and primer sequences were filed in Chinese patent CN105087789A. A second PCR round added Illumina universal primers using the Phusion High-Fidelity PCR Kit. Sequencing of the TCR libraries was done on the Illumina HiSeq X Ten platform in paired-end mode with a 151 bp read length. The study's own analysis went as follows. Cutadapt removed reads without multiplex PCR primers, PEAR merged read pairs, and MiXCR with default settings called CDR3 regions. Repertoire diversity was assessed by Shannon entropy, and clonality was calculated as one minus the Shannon entropy divided by the ln of the count of productive unique sequences. A clonotype counted as a dominant or high-frequency T-cell clone when its frequency was 0.5% or higher. TCRdb reran the public reads through fastp at Q25 and MiXCR, keeping productive beta chains. Entries that share a CDR3 protein sequence are merged under the most common genes and DNA. In this record, the V and J calls reflect TCRdb's handling and not the investigators' own analysis. Within this sample are some 10,000 distinct CDR3 sequences, with 25% to 35% of them counted one time only. The ten most abundant clones make up 7.5% to 10% of the sample.

Source material: lung tumor tissue. The receptor chain draws on TRBV20-1 and TRBJ2-5; 8 central bases correspond to TRBD2. This clonotype was sampled from a woman aged 55-69 years with non-small cell lung cancer. DNA sequence: TGCAGTGCTAGAAAATCGGCTAGCGGGTATGATACCCAGTACTTC. It translates as CSARKSASGYDTQYF.